The 14 T cell receptor beta chains below come from one sample, sequenced in a study of beta chain features in type 1 diabetes. cDNA synthesis used the whole RNA isolate, giving expressed TCRB sequences. The method was immunoSEQ multiplex PCR; TCRdb's version includes in-frame clones alone and lacks a portion of them. Of approximately 470,000 clones listed, 30% are singletons. Sequenced input: naive CD4+ T cells from blood. All receptors derive from a man between 18 and 29 years old in good health.

There are a few counts of this clone. The rearrangement links TRBV30 to TRBJ2-5, with D unresolved. The V end was cut by 3 bases, the J end by 5 bases, with 4 bases between. The germline gives CDR1 GTSNPN, CDR2 SVGIG (reference sequence). The length of the CDR3 is 10 residues. The CDR3, as DNA: TGTGCCTGGAGGATCGAGACCCAGTACTTC. Translation: CAWRIETQYF.

The rearrangement uses TRBV29-1 and TRBJ1-1, with D unresolved. Per the germline V gene, CDR1 is SQVTM and CDR2 is ANQGSEA. CDR3 length equals 12 residues. V dropped 7 bases and J dropped 1 base, with 10 bases sitting between them. This CDR3 reads CSASQWNTEAFF. The DNA for the CDR3 is TGCAGCGCTTCTCAGTGGAACACTGAAGCTTTCTTT.

This clone has a handful of counts. One junction end disagrees with the germline gene, perhaps due to a read error. The chain links TRBV25-1 to TRBJ1-4; a possible D gene is TRBD1 (6 bases). The CDR3 contains 15 residues. The germline V gene has CDR1 MGHDK and CDR2 SYGVNS. The CDR3 DNA reads as TGTGCCATCAGTGCCCCCGGGGGCATTCAGGAAAAACTGTTTTTT. Protein product: CAISAPGGIQEKLFF.

V gene TRBV7-2 combines with J gene TRBJ2-1, with 7 bases aligning to TRBD2. Per germline, CDR1 SGHTA and CDR2 FQGNSA. The ends lost 5 bases at V and 6 bases at J; junction bases unmatched: 13. This CDR3 contains 16 residues. Written as DNA, the CDR3 is TGTGCCAGCAGCGTAGGACCGTCGGGAGGCCTCAATGAGCAGTTCTTC. Translation gives CASSVGPSGGLNEQFF.

This clone was seen a few times. The chain couples TRBV7-3 to TRBJ2-1; 8 nucleotides align to TRBD1. Germline V gives CDR1 SGHTA, CDR2 FQGTGA. CDR3 size: 15 residues. V was clipped by 5 bases and J by 6 bases; unmatched bases: 9. In nucleotides, the CDR3 is TGTGCCAGCAGCCCCGGGACAGGCGCCTTCAATGAGCAGTTCTTC. Its translation: CASSPGTGAFNEQFF.

The chain is built from TRBV14 and TRBJ2-3, with 8 bases identical to TRBD1. CDR3 length: 15 amino acids. Looked up from germline, CDR1 is SGHDN and CDR2 is FVKESK. V gave up 1 base and J gave up 5 bases; unmatched junction bases: 5. Here the CDR3 reads CASSQGGQGRDTQYF. The CDR3 DNA reads TGTGCCAGCAGCCAAGGTGGACAGGGACGAGATACGCAGTATTTT.

The rearrangement uses TRBV5-1 and TRBJ2-2, with D perhaps being TRBD1 or TRBD2 (6 bases each). The CDR3 consists of 17 residues. Looked up from germline, CDR1 is SGHRS and CDR2 is YFSETQ. The V end was cut by 4 bases, the J end by 4 bases, with 20 bases between. CDR3 bases: TGCGCCAGCAGCCCGAGCCCGGGGGCGGCGGGCACCGGGGAGCTGTTTTTT. The encoded protein is CASSPSPGAAGTGELFF.

A few counts support this clone. In nucleotides, the CDR3 is TGCGCCAGCAGCCAGGGTACTGGGGCCAACGTCCTGACTTTC. This codes for CASSQGTGANVLTF. This rearrangement joins TRBV4-3 to TRBJ2-6; D is ambiguous. The CDR3 is 14 amino acids. V shed 3 bases and J shed 2 bases, with 5 bases lying between them. CDR1 is LGHNA, CDR2 YSLEER, per germline.

The table lists this clone with a few counts. The chain uses TRBV29-1 and TRBJ2-5; TRBD2 is a possible D gene (6 bases). Germline V CDR1 and CDR2: SQVTM, ANQGSEA. Trimming pared 5 bases from V and 1 base from J, leaving 8 bases between. The CDR3 length is 12 residues. CDR3 region: CSVRLVQETQYF. The DNA of the CDR3 is TGCAGCGTTAGACTAGTCCAAGAGACCCAGTACTTC.

The chain uses TRBV19 and TRBJ2-3, with TRBD2 as a possible D gene (6 bases). V dropped 1 base and J dropped 4 bases, with 15 bases sitting between them. The germline gives CDR1 LNHDA, CDR2 SQIVND (reference sequence). The CDR3 runs 16 residues. CDR3 protein: CASSIAFREKADTQYF. CDR3 sequence (DNA): TGTGCCAGTAGTATAGCGTTTCGGGAGAAAGCAGATACGCAGTATTTT.

This clone was detected only a few times. This rearrangement joins TRBV7-2 to TRBJ2-7; the D gene is possibly TRBD1 (5 bases). Per germline, CDR1 SGHTA and CDR2 FQGNSA. Trimming pared 6 bases from V and 2 bases from J, leaving 11 bases between. This CDR3 is 13 amino acids long. This CDR3 is CASSRLGPYEQYF. In nucleotides, the CDR3 is TGTGCCAGCAGTCGTTTGGGGCCCTACGAGCAGTACTTC.

This clone was counted a few times. The chain couples TRBV7-2 to TRBJ2-3; D is unclear. Trimming cost V 3 bases and J 4 bases, with 8 bases left between them. The CDR3 consists of 13 residues. Germline values: CDR1 SGHTA, CDR2 FQGNSA. CDR3 sequence: CASSFSRADTQYF. Here the CDR3 DNA reads TGTGCCAGCAGCTTCTCCAGAGCAGATACGCAGTATTTT.

This clone has just one count. The rearrangement joins TRBV5-1 to TRBJ2-3; possible D gene TRBD1, 6 bases. The CDR3 is 16 residues long. V was cut by 3 bases and J by 4 bases, with 18 bases left in between. Germline V gene data show CDR1 as SGHRS and CDR2 as YFSETQ. CDR3 nucleotide sequence: TGCGCCAGCAGCTCTGCCGGACAGAGTCGGCCAGATACGCAGTATTTT. Its protein product is CASSSAGQSRPDTQYF.

This clone showed up just a few times. The V call is TRBV30, the J call TRBJ2-7, with D perhaps being TRBD1 or TRBD2 (5 bases each). Germline assignment: CDR1 GTSNPN and CDR2 SVGIG (reference sequence). V gave up 5 bases and J gave up 2 bases, with 13 bases separating them. This CDR3 spans 13 amino acids. CDR3 nucleotide sequence: TGTGCCTGGGGCCGGGACGGCGCCTACGAGCAGTACTTC. It encodes CAWGRDGAYEQYF. The entire variable domain, with the rest obtained from reference TRBV30 and TRBJ2-7, is as follows: SQTIHQWPATLVQPVGSPLSLECTVEGTSNPNLYWYRQAAGRGLQLLFYSVGIGQISSEVPQNLSASRPQDRQFILSSKKLLLSDSGFYLCAWGRDGAYEQYFGPGTRLTVT.